A single sample gave rise to the 17 T cell receptor beta chains below, sequenced in a study of blood T cell repertoires in COVID-19. TCRdb keeps only in-frame clones here, not all; method: immunoSEQ multiplex PCR. The sample lists hundreds of thousands of clones; around 85% were seen once. Material for sequencing was peripheral blood. The receptors stem from a woman aged 40 to 50 with active or convalescent COVID-19.

The V gene is TRBV12-5, the J gene TRBJ1-2; unclear D gene. The germline V gene has CDR1 LGHNT and CDR2 FRNRAP. The ends were cut back, 5 bases at V and 5 bases at J, with 15 bases in the middle. The CDR3 totals 14 residues. The CDR3 protein is CASGLDDGGYGYTF. The CDR3 bases are TGTGCTAGTGGTCTGGACGACGGAGGATATGGCTACACCTTC.

This clone appeared a few times. The chain combines TRBV5-1 with TRBJ1-1, with 8 bases fitting TRBD1. The trim removed 0 bases at V and 1 base at J, leaving 2 bases unmatched. The CDR3 totals 15 residues. Germline V gene data show CDR1 as SGHRS and CDR2 as YFSETQ. As DNA, the CDR3 is TGCGCCAGCAGCTTGGACGGGACAGGGAACACTGAAGCTTTCTTT. Amino acids: CASSLDGTGNTEAFF.

CDR3 sequence (DNA): TGCGCCAGCAGCTCACTAGCGGATTCTAGCACAGATACGCAGTATTTT. As protein: CASSSLADSSTDTQYF. The V and J genes are TRBV5-1 and TRBJ2-3, with 8 nucleotides matching TRBD2. The CDR3 has 16 amino acids. Per germline, CDR1 SGHRS and CDR2 YFSETQ. V lost 3 bases, J lost 0 bases, and 6 bases stayed unmatched.

The chain joins TRBV28 to TRBJ2-7; TRBD1 matches at 10 bases. The CDR3 loop spans 15 amino acids. CDR1 is MDHEN, CDR2 SYDVKM, per germline. V shed 5 bases, J shed 2 bases, and the junction held 6 bases outside the gene matches. The CDR3 is CASSTWTGGAYEQYF. DNA of the CDR3: TGTGCCAGCAGTACTTGGACAGGGGGTGCCTACGAGCAGTACTTC. The entire variable domain, with the rest obtained from reference TRBV28 and TRBJ2-7, is as follows: DVKVTQSSRYLVKRTGEKVFLECVQDMDHENMFWYRQDPGLGLRLIYFSYDVKMKEKGDIPEGYSVSREKKERFSLILESASTNQTSMYLCASSTWTGGAYEQYFGPGTRLTVT.

The CDR3 coding sequence is TGCGCCAGCAGCTTGGTTTATTCTAGCGGGGGTTACAATGAGCAGTTCTTC. Translating it yields CASSLVYSSGGYNEQFF. The V gene is TRBV5-1, the J gene TRBJ2-1; TRBD2 matches at 10 bases. The CDR3 spans 17 residues. CDR1 is SGHRS, CDR2 YFSETQ, per germline. Trimming at V came to 0 bases and at J to 4 bases, leaving 7 bases not matched to a gene.

The rearrangement uses TRBV27 and TRBJ1-6, with D possibly matching TRBD1 (5 bases). The length of the CDR3 is 14 residues. V lost 4 bases, J lost 5 bases, and 9 bases lay in between. Looked up from germline, CDR1 is MNHEY and CDR2 is SMNVEV (reference sequence). Written as DNA, the CDR3 is TGTGCCAGCAGTTGGCGGGGCAATAATTCACCCCTCCACTTT. This codes for CASSWRGNNSPLHF.

The gene calls are TRBV28 and TRBJ1-2, with 7 bases lining up with TRBD1. The length of the CDR3 is 14 residues. Germline values: CDR1 MDHEN, CDR2 SYDVKM. Losses at the gene ends were 3 bases for V and 8 bases for J; bases not matched to a gene: 9. The DNA for the CDR3 is TGTGCCAGCAGTTTGACAGGGAGAATTCTGGGCTACACCTTC. This gives the protein CASSLTGRILGYTF.

The chain carries TRBV9 and TRBJ1-3, with D perhaps TRBD1 (5 bases). Germline V lookup: CDR1 SGDLS, CDR2 YYNGEE. This CDR3 is built from 13 residues. V was pared by 3 bases and J by 2 bases, with 6 bases between. CDR3 in DNA: TGTGCCAGCAGCGAAGGGGCTGGAAACACCATATATTTT. It is translated as CASSEGAGNTIYF. The complete variable domain, with remaining parts taken from reference TRBV9 and TRBJ1-3, reads DSGVTQTPKHLITATGQRVTLRCSPRSGDLSVYWYQQSLDQGLQFLIQYYNGEERAKGNILERFSAQQFPDLHSELNLSSLELGDSALYFCASSEGAGNTIYFGEGSWLTVV.

The V and J genes are TRBV6-5 and TRBJ1-5; D is unclear. The CDR3 is 12 residues long. The germline V and J ends were trimmed by 6 bases and 5 bases, with 8 bases remaining between them. CDR1 and CDR2 from the germline V gene are MNHEY and SVGAGI. CDR3 DNA sequence: TGTGCCAGCAGGAGCGCGGATCAGCCCCAGCATTTT. Translated: CASRSADQPQHF.

V is TRBV28 and J is TRBJ1-1, with a tentative D call TRBD1 (5 bases). Looked up from germline, CDR1 is MDHEN and CDR2 is SYDVKM. With 6 bases removed from V and 0 bases from J, the gap between germline ends came to 11 bases. The CDR3 is 14 residues long. CDR3 sequence reads: CASRTKGMNTEAFF. The CDR3 nucleotides are TGTGCCAGCAGAACTAAGGGGATGAACACTGAAGCTTTCTTT.

The chain uses TRBV14 and TRBJ1-1; no firm D call. Germline assignment: CDR1 SGHDN and CDR2 FVKESK. The CDR3 consists of 16 residues. V lost 2 bases, J lost 3 bases, and 16 bases lay in between. The DNA for the CDR3 is TGTGCCAGCAGCCAACGGGTTGGCGTCGGGTACACTGAAGCTTTCTTT. This sequence encodes CASSQRVGVGYTEAFF.

This chain connects TRBV5-4 to TRBJ1-6, with 7 bases fitting TRBD1. CDR3 length: 16 amino acids. The trim removed 4 bases at V and 0 bases at J, leaving 4 bases unmatched. Germline V gives CDR1 SGHNT, CDR2 YYREEE (reference sequence). CDR3 nucleotide sequence: TGTGCCAGCAGCGCGGGACAGAGCTCCTATAATTCACCCCTCCACTTT. This gives the protein CASSAGQSSYNSPLHF.

The V and J genes are TRBV3-1 (or the pseudogene TRBV3-2) and TRBJ2-5; 14 bases line up with TRBD2. This CDR3 is built from 16 residues. V lost 3 bases to trimming and J lost 2 bases; unmatched junction nucleotides: 2. Germline lookup yields CDR1 LGHDT and CDR2 YNNKEL (reference sequence). The CDR3: CASSQGLAGVQETQYF. In nucleotides, the CDR3 is TGTGCCAGCAGCCAGGGACTAGCGGGGGTTCAAGAGACCCAGTACTTC.

The chain has TRBV6-5 and TRBJ1-6; 9 bases are shared with TRBD1. There are 16 residues in the CDR3. V lost 4 bases and J lost 5; bases outside the gene matches: 6. Germline loops: CDR1 MNHEY, CDR2 SVGAGI. CDR3 loop: CASSLIGTGNNSPLHF. CDR3 nucleotide sequence: TGTGCCAGCAGTTTAATAGGGACAGGGAATAATTCACCCCTCCACTTT.

The chain links TRBV9 to TRBJ2-5, with TRBD1 matching 8 bases. Germline CDR1 and CDR2: SGDLS and YYNGEE. This CDR3 contains 14 residues. The V segment lost 3 bases and the J segment 2 bases; nucleotides outside the gene matches: 3. This CDR3 reads CASSEQGGQETQYF. CDR3 nucleotide sequence: TGTGCCAGCAGCGAACAGGGGGGACAAGAGACCCAGTACTTC.

V and J are TRBV9 and TRBJ2-5, with 14 bases fitting TRBD2. The CDR3 is 17 amino acids. With V trimmed by 4 bases and J by 1 base, 6 bases remained unmatched. Looked up from germline, CDR1 is SGDLS and CDR2 is YYNGEE. CDR3 bases: TGTGCCAGCAGCTCCGGGACTAGCGGGGGAACCCAAGAGACCCAGTACTTC. This encodes CASSSGTSGGTQETQYF.

This clone has more than one count but fewer than ten. The chain joins TRBV11-2 to TRBJ2-5; maybe TRBD2 (6 bases). Germline CDR1 and CDR2: SGHAT and FQNNGV. Between the trimmed V and J ends, which lost 5 bases and 1 base, there was a span of 8 bases. This CDR3 region has 13 residues. The CDR3: CASSAGTQETQYF. CDR3 in DNA: TGTGCCAGCAGCGCGGGGACCCAAGAGACCCAGTACTTC.